The clone carrying this T cell receptor (beta chain) appeared many times. The CDR3 loop spans 12 amino acids. With 3 bases removed from V and 7 bases from J, the gap between germline ends came to 7 bases. The data are from a study of T-cell reconstitution after alpha-beta-depleted transplantation in children. Library preparation (for TCRbeta) was performed with unique molecular identifiers. Each CDR3 protein gets one entry after TCRdb re-called the PCR reads with MiXCR. The table has over 450,000 distinct CDR3 sequences, roughly a tenth seen once. The sequence came from a child aged 2 to 10 with inherited bone marrow failure, due to receive a stem cell transplant. J is TRBJ2-4 and V is TRBV12-3 or TRBV12-4; D perhaps matches TRBD1 (6 bases). The source material was PBMCs, sampled before TCRalphabeta/CD19-depleted stem cell transplant. Written as DNA, the CDR3 is TGTGCCAGCAGTTTTCAGGGGAACATTCAGTACTTC. It is translated as CASSFQGNIQYF.